This TCR beta chain is from a study of neurological immune-mediated disorders. On the study more broadly: Relapsing-remitting disease was seen in most of the 34 multiple sclerosis patients, and secondary progressive disease was seen in 3. Study results and limitations: The greatest degree of TCR clonal expansion was observed in HTLV-1-associated myelopathy, with the lowest in multiple sclerosis, below that of healthy controls.

TCRdb re-analysed the 5' RACE reads in MiXCR, keeping a single row per CDR3 protein. This table holds 130,000 or so distinct CDR3 sequences, roughly 3.2% found once. This clonotype appeared many times. Its cognate antigen is unknown. Germline V gives CDR1 SGHKS, CDR2 YYEKEE (reference sequence). Trimming took 4 bases from V and 9 from J; bases not matched to a gene: 12. CDR3 length equals 16 residues. The chain employs TRBV5-5 and TRBJ1-6; 8 positions agree with TRBD1. The receptor's source is a young woman with multiple sclerosis. What was sequenced was PBMCs. This CDR3 is CASSPPEDRGISPLHF. CDR3 coding DNA: TGTGCCAGCAGCCCGCCAGAAGACAGGGGAATTTCACCCCTCCACTTT.